This TCR beta chain was sequenced for a study of CD8+ T cells in alopecia areata. Study results and limitations: Clarity of TCR sharing across patients fell short of that in mice, possibly HLA-related.

The treatment denotes: oral pan-JAK inhibitor, 5-10 mg twice daily. Researchers took lesional scalp punch biopsies and peripheral blood from people who were alopecia areata patients. Starting from PBMCs, sorting isolated CD4+ and CD8+ T cells. Points on this clone: Antigen: not known.

RNA was extracted and reverse transcribed into cDNA as the sequencing template. TCRdb keeps only in-frame clones here, not all; method: immunoSEQ multiplex PCR. The sample has approximately 150,000 clones, roughly 60% seen once. This CDR3 region has 12 residues. Per germline, CDR1 SQVTM and CDR2 ANQGSEA. Between the trimmed V and J ends, which lost 3 bases and 3 bases, there was a span of 8 bases. The V gene is TRBV29-1, the J gene TRBJ2-5, with D tentatively TRBD2 (6 bases). The input for sequencing was CD4+ T cells sorted from blood, taken at roughly week 58, from a patient treated with tofacitinib. This TCR came from a human donor with alopecia areata. As DNA, the CDR3 is TGCAGCGTTGATCGGGGGAAAGAGACCCAGTACTTC. This sequence encodes CSVDRGKETQYF.